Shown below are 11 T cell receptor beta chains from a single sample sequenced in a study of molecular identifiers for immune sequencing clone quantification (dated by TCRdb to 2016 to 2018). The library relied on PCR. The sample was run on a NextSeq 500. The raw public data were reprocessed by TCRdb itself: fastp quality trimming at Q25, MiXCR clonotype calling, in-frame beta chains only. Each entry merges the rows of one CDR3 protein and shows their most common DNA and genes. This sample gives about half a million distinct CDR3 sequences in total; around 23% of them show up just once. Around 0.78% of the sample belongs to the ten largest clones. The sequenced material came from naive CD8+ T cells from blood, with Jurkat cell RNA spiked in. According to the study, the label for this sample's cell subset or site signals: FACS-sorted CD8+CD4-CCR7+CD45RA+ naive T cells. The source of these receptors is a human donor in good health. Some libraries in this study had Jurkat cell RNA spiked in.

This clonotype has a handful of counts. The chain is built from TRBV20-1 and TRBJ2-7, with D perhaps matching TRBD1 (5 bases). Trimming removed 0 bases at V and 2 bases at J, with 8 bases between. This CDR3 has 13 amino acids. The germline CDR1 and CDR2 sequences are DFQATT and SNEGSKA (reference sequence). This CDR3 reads CSARDSGTYEQYF. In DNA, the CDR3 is TGCAGTGCTAGAGATTCAGGGACCTACGAGCAGTACTTC.

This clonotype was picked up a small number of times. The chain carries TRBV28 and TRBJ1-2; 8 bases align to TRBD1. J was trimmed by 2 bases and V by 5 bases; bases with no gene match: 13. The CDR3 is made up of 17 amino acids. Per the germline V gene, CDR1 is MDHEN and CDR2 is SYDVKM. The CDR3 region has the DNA TGTGCCAGCAGTAGGACAGGGTTGTTCCGGGGAAACTATGGCTACACCTTC. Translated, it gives CASSRTGLFRGNYGYTF.

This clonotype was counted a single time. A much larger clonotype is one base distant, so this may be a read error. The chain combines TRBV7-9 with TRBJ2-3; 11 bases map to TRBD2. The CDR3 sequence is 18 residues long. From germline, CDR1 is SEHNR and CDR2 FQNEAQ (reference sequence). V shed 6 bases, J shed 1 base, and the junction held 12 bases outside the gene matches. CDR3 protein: CASSSLAGGTYGTDTQYF. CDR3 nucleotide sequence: TGTGCCAGCAGTAGCCTAGCGGGGGGTACTTACGGCACAGATACGCAGTATTTT.

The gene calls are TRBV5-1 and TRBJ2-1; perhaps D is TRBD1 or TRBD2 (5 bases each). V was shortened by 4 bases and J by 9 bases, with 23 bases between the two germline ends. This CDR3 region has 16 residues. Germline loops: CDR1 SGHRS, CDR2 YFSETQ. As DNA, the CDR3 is TGCGCCAGCAGCCTATCCGGGGCAGACCTAGGGGCTGAGCAGTTCTTC. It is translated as CASSLSGADLGAEQFF.

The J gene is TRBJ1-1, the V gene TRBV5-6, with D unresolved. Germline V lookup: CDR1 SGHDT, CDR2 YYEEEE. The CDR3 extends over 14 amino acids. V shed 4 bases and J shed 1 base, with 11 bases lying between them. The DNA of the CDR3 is TGTGCCAGCAGCCCTGCCCGGGGGAACACTGAAGCTTTCTTT. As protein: CASSPARGNTEAFF. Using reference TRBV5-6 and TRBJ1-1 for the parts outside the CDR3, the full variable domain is DAGVTQSPTHLIKTRGQQVTLRCSPKSGHDTVSWYQQALGQGPQFIFQYYEEEERQRGNFPDRFSGHQFPNYSSELNVNALLLGDSALYLCASSPARGNTEAFFGQGTRLTVV.

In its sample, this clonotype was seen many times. The CDR3 loop reads CASSAEGRGTDTQYF. CDR3 sequence (DNA): TGTGCCAGCAGCGCGGAGGGCCGAGGCACAGATACGCAGTATTTT. This rearrangement joins TRBV9 to TRBJ2-3; weak D call: TRBD2 (6 bases). There are 15 residues in the CDR3. The ends were cut back, 3 bases at V and 1 base at J, with 12 bases in the middle. The germline CDR1 and CDR2 sequences are SGDLS and YYNGEE.

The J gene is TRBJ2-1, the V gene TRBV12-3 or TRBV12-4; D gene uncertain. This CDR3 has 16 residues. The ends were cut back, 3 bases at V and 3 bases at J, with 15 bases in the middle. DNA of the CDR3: TGTGCCAGCAGTTTTCTCTCGGGTAAGCGCTACAATGAGCAGTTCTTC. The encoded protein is CASSFLSGKRYNEQFF.

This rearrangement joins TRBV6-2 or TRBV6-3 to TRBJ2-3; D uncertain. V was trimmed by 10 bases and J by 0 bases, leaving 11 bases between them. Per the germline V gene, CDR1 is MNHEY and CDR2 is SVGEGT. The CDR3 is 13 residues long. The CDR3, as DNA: TGTGCCACCGAAGTCGAAAGCACAGATACGCAGTATTTT. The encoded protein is CATEVESTDTQYF.

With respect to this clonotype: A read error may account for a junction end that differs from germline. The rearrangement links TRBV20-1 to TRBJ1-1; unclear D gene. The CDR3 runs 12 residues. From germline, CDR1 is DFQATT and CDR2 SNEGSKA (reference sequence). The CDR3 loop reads CSEGGMNTEAVF. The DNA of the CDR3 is TGCAGTGAAGGCGGCATGAACACTGAAGCTGTCTTT.

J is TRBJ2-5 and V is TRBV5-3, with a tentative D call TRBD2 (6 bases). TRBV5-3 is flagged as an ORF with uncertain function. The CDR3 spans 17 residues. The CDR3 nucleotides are TGTGGCAGCAGCAATGGGGGGATCTGGGCAGGCTATGAGACCCAGTACTTC. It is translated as CGSSNGGIWAGYETQYF.

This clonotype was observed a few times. CDR3: CASSSGGSGVPDTQYF. CDR3 DNA sequence: TGTGCCAGCAGCTCCGGGGGTAGCGGGGTCCCAGATACGCAGTATTTT. The chain couples TRBV7-6 to TRBJ2-3, with 8 bases that match TRBD2. V lost 4 bases and J lost 4; bases outside the gene matches: 10. This CDR3 is built from 16 residues. Per germline, CDR1 SGHVS and CDR2 FNYEAQ. Looking up the rest from reference TRBV7-6 and TRBJ2-3 gives the full variable domain: GAGVSQSPRYKVTKRGQDVALRCDPISGHVSLYWYRQALGQGPEFLTYFNYEAQQDKSGLPNDRFSAERPEGSISTLTIQRTEQRDSAMYRCASSSGGSGVPDTQYFGPGTRLTVL.